This T cell receptor beta chain was identified during a study of OX40 agonist ivuxolimab in advanced cancers. CDR1 and CDR2 (germline): SGHDT, YYEEEE. This CDR3 has 16 amino acids. Trimming took 4 bases from V and 4 from J, leaving 17 bases between them. This clone was recorded once. Sequencing was performed with immunoSEQ multiplex PCR; in TCRdb, only in-frame clones are kept and a portion is missing. The sample has 65,000 to 75,000 clones, under 90% seen once. The chain is built from TRBV5-6 and TRBJ1-4; D might be TRBD1 (6 bases). The sequence derives from an adult with an advanced solid tumor such as melanoma, head and neck, liver or kidney cancer. The sample in question was CD4+ or CD8+ T cells sorted from blood, obtained in a trial of the OX40 agonist ivuxolimab. CDR3: CASSRVVTGYNEKLFF. The CDR3 region has the DNA TGTGCCAGCAGCAGAGTCGTTACAGGGTATAATGAAAAACTGTTTTTT.